These 6 T cell receptor beta chains originate from one sample sequenced in a study of low-dose radiotherapy and immunotherapy resistance in tumors. TRAV and TRBV primers primed cDNA for both TCRalpha and TCRbeta. The TCRs were subjected to amplification over approximately 20 PCR cycles employing a constant-region primer in conjunction with a V-primer adapter. MiXCR, run by TCRdb on the reads, gives a single entry per CDR3 protein. The sample contains 57,000 or so distinct CDR3 sequences, under 30% of which appear only once. Time point: before trial treatment. The source material was PBMCs, sampled before treatment. These receptors came from a male donor with prostate cancer.

This clonotype was seen at least ten times. This CDR3 is CASSNYYNEQFF. As DNA, the CDR3 is TGTGCCAGCAGCAACTACTACAATGAGCAGTTCTTC. The chain has TRBV7-9 and TRBJ2-1; D not certain. Trimming took 5 bases from V and 3 from J, leaving 5 bases between them. This CDR3 spans 12 amino acids. The germline gives CDR1 SEHNR, CDR2 FQNEAQ (reference sequence).

This clonotype has a count of ten or more. V and J are TRBV19 and TRBJ1-1; D might be TRBD1 (5 bases). This CDR3 has 14 residues. Between the trimmed V and J ends, which lost 6 bases and 1 base, there was a span of 12 bases. The germline V gene has CDR1 LNHDA and CDR2 SQIVND (reference sequence). The CDR3 loop is CASRTGTQNTEAFF. The CDR3 DNA sequence: TGTGCCAGTAGGACCGGGACGCAGAACACTGAAGCTTTCTTT.

In regard to this clonotype: A far bigger clonotype differs at one base, so this is likely a read error. This sequence joins TRBV10-3 and TRBJ2-7; TRBD1 agrees at 8 bases. In germline, CDR1 is ENHRY, CDR2 SYGVKD. V gave up 5 bases and J gave up 5 bases; unmatched junction bases: 8. The CDR3 is made up of 14 amino acids. The CDR3 protein is CAISYSQGANEQYF. The CDR3 coding sequence is TGTGCCATCAGTTACTCGCAGGGGGCTAACGAGCAGTACTTC.

Remarks on this clonotype: The junction shows a germline mismatch at one end, possibly a read error. The V call is TRBV18, the J call TRBJ1-2, with D uncertain. The germline V gene encodes CDR1 KGHSH and CDR2 LQKENI. The CDR3 extends over 16 amino acids. CDR3 sequence (DNA): TGTGCCAGCTTACCAAAAATTGACGCAGGAGGATATGGCTACACCTTC. Translation: CASLPKIDAGGYGYTF.

In this sample, this clonotype turned up many times. In nucleotides, the CDR3 is TGTGCCAGCAGCATACTAGCGGGGGGCCAAGAGACCCAGTACTTC. Amino acid sequence: CASSILAGGQETQYF. The chain combines TRBV7-9 with TRBJ2-5, with TRBD2 matching over 12 bases. The germline CDR1 and CDR2 sequences are SEHNR and FQNEAQ (reference sequence). V was pared by 5 bases and J by 1 base, with 2 bases of the junction left unmatched. The CDR3 totals 15 residues. The entire variable domain, with the rest obtained from reference TRBV7-9 and TRBJ2-5, is as follows: DTGVSQNPRHKITKRGQNVTFRCDPISEHNRLYWYRQTLGQGPEFLTYFQNEAQLEKSRLLSDRFSAERPKGSFSTLEIQRTEQGDSAMYLCASSILAGGQETQYFGPGTRLLVL.

For this clonotype: A single base separates this from a much larger clone, so it may be a read error. V gene TRBV27 combines with J gene TRBJ2-4; TRBD1 agrees at 9 bases. The CDR3 is made up of 15 amino acids. Germline trimming cut 6 bases from V and 14 bases from J; bases unmatched to any gene: 17. Germline CDR1 reads MNHEY; CDR2 reads SMNVEV (reference sequence). CDR3 in DNA: TGTGCCAGCAGACCGACAGGGGGGGCGTCCTACGAGAAGTACTTC. Amino acids: CASRPTGGASYEKYF.